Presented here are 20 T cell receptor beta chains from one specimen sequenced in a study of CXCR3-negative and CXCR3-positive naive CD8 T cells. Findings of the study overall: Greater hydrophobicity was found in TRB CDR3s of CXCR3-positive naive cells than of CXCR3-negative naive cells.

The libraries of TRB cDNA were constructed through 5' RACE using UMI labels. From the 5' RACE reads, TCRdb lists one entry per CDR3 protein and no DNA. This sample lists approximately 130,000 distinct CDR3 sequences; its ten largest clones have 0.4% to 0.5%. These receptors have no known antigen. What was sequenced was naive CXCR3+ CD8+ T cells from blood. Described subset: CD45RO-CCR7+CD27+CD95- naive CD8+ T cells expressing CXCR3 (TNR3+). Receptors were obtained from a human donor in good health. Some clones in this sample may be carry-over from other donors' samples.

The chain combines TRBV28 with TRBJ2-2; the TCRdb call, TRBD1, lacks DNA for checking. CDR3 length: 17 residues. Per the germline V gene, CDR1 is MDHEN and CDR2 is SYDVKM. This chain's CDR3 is CASSFPTTTGGTGELFF.

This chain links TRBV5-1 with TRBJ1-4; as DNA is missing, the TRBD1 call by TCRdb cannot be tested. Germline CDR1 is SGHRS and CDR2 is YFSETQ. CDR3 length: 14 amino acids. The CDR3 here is CASSAGQGEEKLFF.

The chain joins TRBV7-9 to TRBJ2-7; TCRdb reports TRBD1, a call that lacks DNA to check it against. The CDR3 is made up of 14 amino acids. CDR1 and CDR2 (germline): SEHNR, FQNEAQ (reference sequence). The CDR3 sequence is CASSPPGTGGEQYF.

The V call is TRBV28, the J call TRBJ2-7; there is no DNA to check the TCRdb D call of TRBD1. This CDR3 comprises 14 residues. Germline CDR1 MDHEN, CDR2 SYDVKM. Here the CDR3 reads CASDPGTGNHEQYF. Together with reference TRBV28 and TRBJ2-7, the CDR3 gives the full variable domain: DVKVTQSSRYLVKRTGEKVFLECVQDMDHENMFWYRQDPGLGLRLIYFSYDVKMKEKGDIPEGYSVSREKKERFSLILESASTNQTSMYLCASDPGTGNHEQYFGPGTRLTVT.

CDR3 in amino acids: CASRGDRVASYEQYF. The chain has TRBV28 and TRBJ2-7; TCRdb gives TRBD1 as the D gene, but with no DNA this cannot be confirmed. Germline CDR1 MDHEN, CDR2 SYDVKM. The CDR3 is made up of 15 amino acids.

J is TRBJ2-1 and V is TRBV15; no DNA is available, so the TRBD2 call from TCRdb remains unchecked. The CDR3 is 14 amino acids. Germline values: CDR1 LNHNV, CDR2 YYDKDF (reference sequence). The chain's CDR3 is CATSRAPRGNEQFF. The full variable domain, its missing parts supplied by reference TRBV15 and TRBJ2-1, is DAMVIQNPRYQVTQFGKPVTLSCSQTLNHNVMYWYQQKSSQAPKLLFHYYDKDFNNEADTPDNFQSRRPNTSFCFLDIRSPGLGDTAMYLCATSRAPRGNEQFFGPGTRLTVL.

The chain's CDR3 is CASTGDGTDNEQFF. The chain couples TRBV10-2 to TRBJ2-1; TCRdb indicates TRBD2, and absent DNA this call remains unverified. Germline CDR1 WSHSY, CDR2 SAAADI. CDR3 length equals 14 residues.

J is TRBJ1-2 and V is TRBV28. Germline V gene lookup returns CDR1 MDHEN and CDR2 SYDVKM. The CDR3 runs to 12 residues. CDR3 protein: CASAGANYGYTF.

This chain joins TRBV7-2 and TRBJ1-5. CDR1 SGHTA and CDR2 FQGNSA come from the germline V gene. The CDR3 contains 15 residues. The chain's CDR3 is CASSLGWQGNQPQHF.

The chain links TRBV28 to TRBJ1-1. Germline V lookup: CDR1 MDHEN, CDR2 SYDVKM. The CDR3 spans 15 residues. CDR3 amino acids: CASSVQIFFNTEAFF. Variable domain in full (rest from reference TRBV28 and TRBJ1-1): DVKVTQSSRYLVKRTGEKVFLECVQDMDHENMFWYRQDPGLGLRLIYFSYDVKMKEKGDIPEGYSVSREKKERFSLILESASTNQTSMYLCASSVQIFFNTEAFFGQGTRLTVV.

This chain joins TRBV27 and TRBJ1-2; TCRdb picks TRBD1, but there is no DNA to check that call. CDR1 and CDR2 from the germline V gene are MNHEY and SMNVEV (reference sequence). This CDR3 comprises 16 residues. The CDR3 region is CARTPWHTDRACGYTF.

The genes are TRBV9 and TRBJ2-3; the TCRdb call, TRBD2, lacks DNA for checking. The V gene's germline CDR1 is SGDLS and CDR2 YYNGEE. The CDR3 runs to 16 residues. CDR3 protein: CASSVRLAGDQDTQYF.

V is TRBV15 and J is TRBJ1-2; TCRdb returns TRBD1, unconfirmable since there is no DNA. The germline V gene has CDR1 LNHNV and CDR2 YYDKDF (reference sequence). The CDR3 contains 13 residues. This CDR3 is CATSDGQTYGYTF.

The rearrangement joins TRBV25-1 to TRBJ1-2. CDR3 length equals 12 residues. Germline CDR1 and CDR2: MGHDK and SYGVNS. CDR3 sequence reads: CASEGVDYGCTF.

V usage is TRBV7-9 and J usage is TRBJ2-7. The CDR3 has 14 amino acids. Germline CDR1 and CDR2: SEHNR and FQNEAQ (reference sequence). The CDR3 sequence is CASSLPDSSYEQYF.

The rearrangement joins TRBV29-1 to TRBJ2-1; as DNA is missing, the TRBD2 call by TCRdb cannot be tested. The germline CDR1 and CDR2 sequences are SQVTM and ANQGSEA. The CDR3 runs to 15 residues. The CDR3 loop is CSVEGAGESYNEQFF.

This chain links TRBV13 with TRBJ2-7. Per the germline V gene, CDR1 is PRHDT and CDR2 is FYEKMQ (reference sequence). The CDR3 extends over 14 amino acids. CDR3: CASSFSGTTYEQYF.

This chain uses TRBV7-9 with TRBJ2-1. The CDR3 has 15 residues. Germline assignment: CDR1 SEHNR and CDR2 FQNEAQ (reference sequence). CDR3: CASSSPGSSYNEQFF. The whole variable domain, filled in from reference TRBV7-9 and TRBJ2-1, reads DTGVSQNPRHKITKRGQNVTFRCDPISEHNRLYWYRQTLGQGPEFLTYFQNEAQLEKSRLLSDRFSAERPKGSFSTLEIQRTEQGDSAMYLCASSSPGSSYNEQFFGPGTRLTVL.

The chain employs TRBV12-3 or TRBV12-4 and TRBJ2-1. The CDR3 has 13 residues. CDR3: CASSLVLNNEQFF.

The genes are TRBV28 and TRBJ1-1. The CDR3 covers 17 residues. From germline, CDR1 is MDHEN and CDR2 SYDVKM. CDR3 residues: CASSLLLTRSSNTEAFF. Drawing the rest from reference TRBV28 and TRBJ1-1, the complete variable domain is DVKVTQSSRYLVKRTGEKVFLECVQDMDHENMFWYRQDPGLGLRLIYFSYDVKMKEKGDIPEGYSVSREKKERFSLILESASTNQTSMYLCASSLLLTRSSNTEAFFGQGTRLTVV.